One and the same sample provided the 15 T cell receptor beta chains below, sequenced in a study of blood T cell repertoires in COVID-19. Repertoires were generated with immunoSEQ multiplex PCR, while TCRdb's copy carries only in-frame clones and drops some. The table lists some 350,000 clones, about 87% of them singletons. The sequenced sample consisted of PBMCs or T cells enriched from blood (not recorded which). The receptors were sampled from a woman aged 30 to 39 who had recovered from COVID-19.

The CDR3 reads CASALFRGSNQPQHF. DNA of the CDR3: TGTGCCAGCGCCCTTTTCCGGGGTAGCAATCAGCCCCAGCATTTT. The chain combines TRBV2 with TRBJ1-5; D is uncertain. From germline, CDR1 is SNHLY and CDR2 FYNNEI. CDR3 length equals 15 residues. Between the trimmed V and J ends, which lost 8 bases and 0 bases, there was a span of 14 bases.

CDR3 protein: CASSLVRAEGYGYTF. CDR3 nucleotide sequence: TGTGCCAGCAGCTTGGTAAGGGCAGAGGGCTATGGCTACACCTTC. The rearrangement uses TRBV5-4 and TRBJ1-2; D unclear. V dropped 0 bases and J dropped 4 bases, with 13 bases sitting between them. CDR1 is SGHNT and CDR2 is YYREEE in the germline V gene (reference sequence). CDR3 length: 15 residues.

The CDR3 protein is CASSRDRPNTGELFF. For the CDR3, the DNA is TGTGCCAGCAGCCGGGACAGACCGAACACCGGGGAGCTGTTTTTT. The rearrangement joins TRBV3-1 (or the pseudogene TRBV3-2) to TRBJ2-2, with TRBD1 matching over 7 bases. Germline CDR1 reads LGHDT; CDR2 reads YNNKEL (reference sequence). The CDR3 is 15 residues long. The V segment lost 4 bases and the J segment 0 bases; nucleotides outside the gene matches: 2.

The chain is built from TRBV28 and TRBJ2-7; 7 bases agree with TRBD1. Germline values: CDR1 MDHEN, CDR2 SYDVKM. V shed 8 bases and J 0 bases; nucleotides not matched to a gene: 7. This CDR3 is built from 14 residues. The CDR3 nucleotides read TGTGCCAGCCACGAACAGGGGTCCTCCTACGAGCAGTACTTC. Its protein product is CASHEQGSSYEQYF.

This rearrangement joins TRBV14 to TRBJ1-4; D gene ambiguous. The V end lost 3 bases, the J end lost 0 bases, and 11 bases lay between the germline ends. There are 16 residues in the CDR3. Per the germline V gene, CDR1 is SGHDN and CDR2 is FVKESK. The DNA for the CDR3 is TGTGCCAGCAGCCAGTTAAGCAGCGCAACTAATGAAAAACTGTTTTTT. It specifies CASSQLSSATNEKLFF.

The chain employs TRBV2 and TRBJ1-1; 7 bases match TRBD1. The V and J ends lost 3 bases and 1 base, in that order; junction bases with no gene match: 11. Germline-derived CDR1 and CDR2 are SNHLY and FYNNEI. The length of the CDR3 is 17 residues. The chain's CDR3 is CASSDPRGFYKNTEAFF. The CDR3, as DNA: TGTGCCAGCAGTGACCCCAGGGGGTTCTATAAGAACACTGAAGCTTTCTTT.

The CDR3 bases are TGTGCCAGCAGCTTGGCAAGCGGTCGGGGCTCTGGGGCCAACGTCCTGACTTTC. It is translated as CASSLASGRGSGANVLTF. This chain connects TRBV7-2 to TRBJ2-6; possibly TRBD2 for D (5 bases). This CDR3 contains 18 residues. The V end lost 3 bases, the J end lost 0 bases, and 15 bases lay between the germline ends. CDR1 is SGHTA, CDR2 FQGNSA, per germline.

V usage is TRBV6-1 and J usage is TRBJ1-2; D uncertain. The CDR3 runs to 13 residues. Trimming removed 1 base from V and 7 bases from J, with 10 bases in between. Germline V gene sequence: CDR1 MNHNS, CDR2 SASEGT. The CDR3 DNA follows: TGTGCCAGCAGTGAAGGGGCCCCCTTTGGCTACACCTTC. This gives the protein CASSEGAPFGYTF.

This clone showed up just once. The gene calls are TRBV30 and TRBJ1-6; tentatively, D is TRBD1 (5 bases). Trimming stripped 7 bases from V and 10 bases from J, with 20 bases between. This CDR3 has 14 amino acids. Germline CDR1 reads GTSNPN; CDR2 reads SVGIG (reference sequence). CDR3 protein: CASDKPPKGSPLHF. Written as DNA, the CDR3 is TGTGCCTCGGATAAGCCCCCGAAGGGGTCACCCCTCCACTTT.

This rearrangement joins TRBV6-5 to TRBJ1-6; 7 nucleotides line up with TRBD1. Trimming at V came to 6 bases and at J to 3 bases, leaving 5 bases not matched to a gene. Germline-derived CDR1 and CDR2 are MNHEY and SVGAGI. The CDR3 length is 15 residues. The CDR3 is CASSAGQVYNSPLHF. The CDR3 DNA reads TGTGCCAGCAGCGCAGGACAGGTCTATAATTCACCCCTCCACTTT.

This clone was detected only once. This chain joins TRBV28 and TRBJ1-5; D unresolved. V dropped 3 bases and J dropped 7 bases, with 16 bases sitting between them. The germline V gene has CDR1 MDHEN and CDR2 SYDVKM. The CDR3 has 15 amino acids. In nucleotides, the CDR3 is TGTGCCAGCAGTTTGGGTCGGCAGAGGAGGCAGCCCCAGCATTTT. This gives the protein CASSLGRQRRQPQHF. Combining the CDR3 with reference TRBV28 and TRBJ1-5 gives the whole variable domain DVKVTQSSRYLVKRTGEKVFLECVQDMDHENMFWYRQDPGLGLRLIYFSYDVKMKEKGDIPEGYSVSREKKERFSLILESASTNQTSMYLCASSLGRQRRQPQHFGDGTRLSIL.

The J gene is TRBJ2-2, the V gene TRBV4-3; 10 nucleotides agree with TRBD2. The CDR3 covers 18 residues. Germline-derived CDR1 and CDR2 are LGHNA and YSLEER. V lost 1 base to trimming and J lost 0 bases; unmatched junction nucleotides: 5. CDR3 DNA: TGCGCCAGCAGCCAAGGACCTAGCGGGGGCCCGAACACCGGGGAGCTGTTTTTT. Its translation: CASSQGPSGGPNTGELFF.

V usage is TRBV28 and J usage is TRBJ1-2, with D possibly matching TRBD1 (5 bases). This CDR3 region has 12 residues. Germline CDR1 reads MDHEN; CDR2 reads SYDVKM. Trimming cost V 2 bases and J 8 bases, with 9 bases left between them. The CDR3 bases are TGTGCCAGCAGTTTACAGGGTGTCGGCTACACCTTC. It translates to CASSLQGVGYTF.

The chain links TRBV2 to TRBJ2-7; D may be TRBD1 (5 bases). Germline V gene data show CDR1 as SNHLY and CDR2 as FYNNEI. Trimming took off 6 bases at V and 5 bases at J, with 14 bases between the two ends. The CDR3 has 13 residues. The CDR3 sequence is CASSLGVINEQYF. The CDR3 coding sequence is TGTGCCAGCAGCTTAGGGGTGATCAACGAGCAGTACTTC.

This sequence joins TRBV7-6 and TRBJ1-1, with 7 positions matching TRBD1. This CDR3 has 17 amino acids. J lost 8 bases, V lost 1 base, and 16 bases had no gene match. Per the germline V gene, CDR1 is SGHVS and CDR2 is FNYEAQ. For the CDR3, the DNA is TGTGCCAGCAGCTTAGTCTCCGAGGGGGCGCGATCGGAAGAAGCTTTCTTT. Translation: CASSLVSEGARSEEAFF.